Presented here are 10 T cell receptor beta chains from one specimen sequenced in a study of blood T cell dynamics during melanoma immunotherapy (dated by TCRdb to about 2020). Per the publication, the time point label means: pre-treatment baseline. The receptor library was made with the immunoSEQ multiplex PCR assay. Here the immuneACCESS table is served through TCRdb, limited to in-frame sequences with V and J called. Missing clones are a known gap in these copies; in checked studies unresolved V genes cover under half, and the rest lacks a known reason. Counted in this sample were 8,500 to 10,000 clones; about 90% of them appeared once. About 30% of the sample rests with the top ten. The sequencing used blood, collected from a patient treated with checkpoint blockade. The receptor source for this set is a human donor with melanoma.

The CDR3 DNA follows: TGTGCCAGCAGCGTTGCTAGCGACAATGAGCAGTTCTTC. It translates to CASSVASDNEQFF. The J gene is TRBJ2-1, the V gene TRBV9; D is perhaps TRBD2 (6 bases). Germline V gives CDR1 SGDLS, CDR2 YYNGEE. The V end was cut by 2 bases, the J end by 5 bases, with 8 bases between. The CDR3 runs to 13 residues.

The chain combines TRBV5-1 with TRBJ1-3, with D unclear. Germline loops: CDR1 SGHRS, CDR2 YFSETQ. The CDR3 length is 14 residues. The V end was cut by 0 bases, the J end by 1 base, with 5 bases between. CDR3 sequence reads: CASSLDASGNTIYF. The CDR3 DNA reads as TGCGCCAGCAGCTTGGATGCTTCTGGAAACACCATATATTTT. The whole variable domain, filled in from reference TRBV5-1 and TRBJ1-3, reads KAGVTQTPRYLIKTRGQQVTLSCSPISGHRSVSWYQQTPGQGLQFLFEYFSETQRNKGNFPGRFSGRQFSNSRSEMNVSTLELGDSALYLCASSLDASGNTIYFGEGSWLTVV.

This clone was detected only once. This chain joins TRBV5-5 and TRBJ1-4; D is perhaps TRBD1 (6 bases). The V end lost 0 bases, the J end lost 4 bases, and 10 bases lay between the germline ends. This CDR3 is 15 amino acids long. Germline CDR1 SGHKS, CDR2 YYEKEE (reference sequence). The CDR3 nucleotides are TGTGCCAGCAGCTTGGCGGGGGCATTTAATGAAAAACTGTTTTTT. Protein product: CASSLAGAFNEKLFF.

The chain carries TRBV27 and TRBJ2-4, with D tentatively TRBD1 (5 bases). CDR1 and CDR2 from the germline V gene are MNHEY and SMNVEV (reference sequence). CDR3 size: 15 residues. Trimming shortened V by 1 base and J by 5 bases, and 12 bases separated the two germline ends. Here the CDR3 reads CASSLFGAGQNIQYF. CDR3 in DNA: TGTGCCAGCAGTTTATTTGGTGCAGGGCAAAACATTCAGTACTTC.

The V call is TRBV5-1, the J call TRBJ2-5, with D unresolved. Germline CDR1 is SGHRS and CDR2 is YFSETQ. V was clipped by 4 bases and J by 1 base, with 17 bases between them. The CDR3 length is 16 residues. CDR3 amino acids: CASSPPRAAAQETQYF. The DNA of the CDR3 is TGCGCCAGCAGCCCCCCCCGGGCAGCAGCCCAAGAGACCCAGTACTTC.

This chain connects TRBV28 to TRBJ2-7; 7 bases are a match to TRBD2. This CDR3 is 13 amino acids long. V lost 6 bases and J lost 3; bases outside the gene matches: 5. Per germline, CDR1 MDHEN and CDR2 SYDVKM. CDR3 sequence: CASSPPGGYEQYF. DNA for the CDR3: TGTGCCAGCAGCCCCCCGGGGGGCTACGAGCAGTACTTC.

The CDR3, as DNA: TGCGCCAGCAGCTTGGCCCCGGGAGGGGGCGTGACAGATACGCAGTATTTT. Residues: CASSLAPGGGVTDTQYF. The genes are TRBV5-1 and TRBJ2-3; a possible D gene is TRBD2 (8 bases). CDR1 and CDR2 from the germline V gene are SGHRS and YFSETQ. CDR3 length: 17 amino acids. Trimming took 0 bases from V and 3 from J, leaving 17 bases between them.

The J gene is TRBJ2-7, the V gene TRBV7-9; 7 positions agree with TRBD2. Germline V gives CDR1 SEHNR, CDR2 FQNEAQ (reference sequence). There are 16 residues in the CDR3. With 5 bases clipped from V and 5 bases from J, the junction kept 15 bases outside the gene matches. The chain's CDR3 is CASSAQFAGVFDEQYF. The DNA for the CDR3 is TGTGCCAGCAGCGCCCAATTCGCGGGAGTATTCGACGAGCAGTACTTC.

The chain couples TRBV18 to TRBJ2-7; TRBD1 aligns across 7 bases. This CDR3 comprises 14 residues. Germline CDR1 reads KGHSH; CDR2 reads LQKENI. The trim removed 6 bases at V and 2 bases at J, leaving 7 bases unmatched. The CDR3 loop is CASSPPGQPYEQYF. The CDR3 bases are TGTGCCAGCTCCCCGCCGGGACAGCCCTACGAGCAGTACTTC.

This chain joins TRBV28 and TRBJ1-5; D perhaps matches TRBD1 (6 bases). V lost 5 bases, J lost 8 bases, and 19 bases lay in between. The V gene's germline CDR1 is MDHEN and CDR2 SYDVKM. The CDR3 is made up of 15 amino acids. CDR3 region: CASSPPGAPVEPQHF. The CDR3 coding sequence is TGTGCCAGCAGTCCCCCGGGGGCTCCGGTCGAGCCCCAGCATTTT.